This TCR beta chain originates from a study of memory CD4+ T cells and cytomegalovirus serostatus. About the study: Donors were healthy Belgian adults, under 10 CMV seropositive and about two dozen seronegative.

The sort gate was single viable CD3+CD4+CD8-CD45RO+ cells for memory CD4+ T cells. Total CD4+ T cells were enriched by CD4 positive selection. Study-wide results and caveats: Repertoires predicted CMV serostatus with median bootstrapped AUC of about 0.96. Suggested: most of the CMV-linked TCR signature lies in CD4+ memory cells.

Clones were sequenced by immunoSEQ multiplex PCR, and TCRdb holds only the in-frame ones, with some missing. The top ten hold 0.63% of the sample, which has about 31,000 clones, around 74% seen once. With respect to this clone: Its specificity is unknown.

Germline loops: CDR1 MNHEY, CDR2 SMNVEV (reference sequence). The CDR3 spans 14 residues. Trimming cost V 2 bases and J 5 bases, with 12 bases left between them. Sequencing used memory CD4+ T cells from blood. This clonotype originated in an adult in good health and CMV-seronegative. Some clones in this sample may be carry-over from other donors' samples. The V call is TRBV27, the J call TRBJ1-2; tentatively, D is TRBD1 (5 bases). The CDR3 reads CASSLTWGGYGYTF. The CDR3 DNA reads as TGTGCCAGCAGTTTAACCTGGGGGGGATATGGCTACACCTTC.